Below are 25 T cell receptor beta chains sequenced from a single sample in a study of T-cell reconstitution after alpha-beta-depleted transplantation in children. The TCRbeta library incorporated unique molecular identifiers. TCRdb reprocessed the PCR reads via MiXCR and lists one record per CDR3 protein. Among 200,000 to 300,000 distinct CDR3 sequences, around 12% were seen once, and the ten largest hold about 2.4%. Sequences were derived from PBMCs from the stem cell graft donor, sampled from the stem cell graft. These receptors came from a human donor who donated a stem cell graft to a child with acute lymphoblastic leukemia.

The table lists this clonotype with many counts. The V and J genes are TRBV20-1 and TRBJ2-7, with unresolved D. With 5 bases removed from V and 3 bases from J, the gap between germline ends came to 14 bases. CDR1 and CDR2 from the germline V gene are DFQATT and SNEGSKA (reference sequence). This CDR3 contains 13 residues. The CDR3 loop is CSAPDRLLYEQYF. CDR3 nucleotides: TGCAGTGCTCCGGACCGTCTCCTCTACGAGCAGTACTTC.

This clonotype came up many times. The chain recombines TRBV7-2 with TRBJ1-2, with 8 bases that match TRBD1. Trimming cost V 2 bases and J 3 bases; bases outside gene matches: 8. The length of the CDR3 is 16 residues. Germline loops: CDR1 SGHTA, CDR2 FQGNSA. The CDR3 reads CASSLTAMGQDYGYTF. The CDR3 nucleotides read TGTGCCAGCAGCTTAACTGCAATGGGACAGGACTATGGCTACACCTTC.

As for this clonotype: This sequence may be a read error, since a much larger clone differs from it by one base. The chain recombines TRBV12-3 or TRBV12-4 with TRBJ2-1; 13 positions match TRBD2. CDR3 size: 16 residues. For the CDR3, the DNA is TGTGCCAGCAGTTTCGGACTAGCGGGAGCCAACAATGAGGAGTTCTTC. Residues: CASSFGLAGANNEEFF.

CDR3 bases: TGTGCCAGCAGCCAAGATGTTCGGGGGTCAGGCACTGAAGCTTTCTTT. Encoded protein: CASSQDVRGSGTEAFF. The chain links TRBV4-2 to TRBJ1-1, with D possibly TRBD1 on 5 matching bases. V was pared by 0 bases and J by 4 bases, with 15 bases between. The CDR3 totals 16 residues. CDR1 is LGHNA and CDR2 is YNFKEQ in the germline V gene.

About this clonotype itself: With a much larger clone just one base away, this may be a read error. The chain combines TRBV28 with TRBJ2-3; unclear D gene. The CDR3 sequence is 13 residues long. Germline CDR1 reads MDHEN; CDR2 reads SYDVKM. Trimming cost V 6 bases and J 4 bases, with 11 bases left between them. CDR3 sequence (DNA): TGTGCCAGCAGGATGACCTTAGCAGATACGCAGTATTTT. This sequence encodes CASRMTLADTQYF. Full variable domain (outside the CDR3, taken from reference TRBV28 and TRBJ2-3): DVKVTQSSRYLVKRTGEKVFLECVQDMDHENMFWYRQDPGLGLRLIYFSYDVKMKEKGDIPEGYSVSREKKERFSLILESASTNQTSMYLCASRMTLADTQYFGPGTRLTVL.

This clonotype came up many times. This chain uses TRBV19 with TRBJ1-1; D gene unclear. V lost 3 bases and J lost 3, with 5 bases in between. This CDR3 has 12 amino acids. Germline lookup yields CDR1 LNHDA and CDR2 SQIVND (reference sequence). The CDR3 DNA reads TGTGCCAGTAGTATGGGCGACACTGAAGCTTTCTTT. This codes for CASSMGDTEAFF.

There are many counts of this clonotype. This chain connects TRBV7-2 to TRBJ2-7, with 10 bases matching TRBD1. The CDR3 extends over 15 amino acids. V lost 1 base, J lost 3 bases, and 3 bases stayed unmatched. Germline V gene sequence: CDR1 SGHTA, CDR2 FQGNSA. The CDR3 is CASSLGGQGRYEQYF. As DNA, the CDR3 is TGTGCCAGCAGCTTAGGGGGACAGGGGCGCTACGAGCAGTACTTC.

This clonotype has ten or more counts. CDR3 loop: CASSLVGGASEQYF. CDR3 nucleotide sequence: TGTGCCAGCAGCTTAGTCGGGGGGGCGTCGGAGCAGTACTTC. V and J are TRBV7-2 and TRBJ2-7, with 8 bases lining up with TRBD2. The germline V gene encodes CDR1 SGHTA and CDR2 FQGNSA. The CDR3 is 14 residues long. J was trimmed by 7 bases and V by 1 base; bases with no gene match: 6.

This clonotype was counted many times. V and J are TRBV12-3 or TRBV12-4 and TRBJ1-2, with no clear D. The CDR3 has 13 residues. V was cut by 2 bases and J by 8 bases, with 12 bases left in between. CDR3 region: CASSLTGRGGYTF. The CDR3 DNA is TGTGCCAGCAGTTTAACCGGGCGAGGCGGCTACACCTTC.

In this sample, this clonotype turned up many times. The chain couples TRBV18 to TRBJ2-7, with D uncertain. Germline loops: CDR1 KGHSH, CDR2 LQKENI. The CDR3 contains 13 residues. Between the trimmed V and J ends, which lost 2 bases and 5 bases, there was a span of 10 bases. The CDR3 DNA follows: TGTGCCAGCTCACCAAATAACAAGGACGAGCAGTACTTC. Encoded protein: CASSPNNKDEQYF.

This clonotype was observed at least ten times. This sequence joins TRBV4-3 and TRBJ1-1; TRBD1 agrees at 12 bases. Per germline, CDR1 LGHNA and CDR2 YSLEER. After removal of 3 bases from V and 10 bases from J, the junction contained 6 bases not matched to a gene. This CDR3 is 14 amino acids long. CDR3 nucleotide sequence: TGCGCCAGCAGCCATACGGGACAGGGGGCAGGAGCTTTCTTT. This gives the protein CASSHTGQGAGAFF.

This clonotype came up a few times. The V and J genes are TRBV4-3 and TRBJ1-5; D might be TRBD1 (6 bases). CDR3 length: 13 residues. Trimming cost V 4 bases and J 7 bases, with 11 bases left between them. Germline lookup yields CDR1 LGHNA and CDR2 YSLEER. The CDR3 reads CASSPLRGQPQHF. The DNA of the CDR3 is TGCGCCAGCAGCCCCCTGAGGGGGCAGCCCCAGCATTTT.

This clonotype was observed a few times. This rearrangement joins TRBV4-3 to TRBJ2-5; D remains ambiguous. From germline, CDR1 is LGHNA and CDR2 YSLEER. V shed 3 bases and J shed 1 base, with 12 bases lying between them. The CDR3 is 15 residues long. Here the CDR3 reads CASSQHPALQETQYF. DNA for the CDR3: TGCGCCAGCAGCCAGCACCCCGCCCTCCAAGAGACCCAGTACTTC.

This clonotype was seen many times. The chain has TRBV20-1 and TRBJ1-5; 8 bases map to TRBD1. The CDR3 runs to 12 residues. V lost 6 bases and J lost 5; bases outside the gene matches: 3. CDR1 DFQATT and CDR2 SNEGSKA come from the germline V gene (reference sequence). The DNA for the CDR3 is TGCAGTGCGGGCAGGGGGCATCAGCCCCAGCATTTT. Translation: CSAGRGHQPQHF.

This clonotype was counted at least ten times. The CDR3 sequence is CATSDRGTDTYNEQFF. CDR3 in DNA: TGTGCCACCAGTGACCGAGGGACGGATACCTACAATGAGCAGTTCTTC. This rearrangement joins TRBV24-1 to TRBJ2-1; D possibly matches TRBD1 or TRBD2 (5 bases each). Germline CDR1 is KGHDR and CDR2 is SFDVKD. V dropped 4 bases and J dropped 2 bases, with 14 bases sitting between them. This CDR3 has 16 residues.

This clonotype occurred many times. V is TRBV29-1 and J is TRBJ2-7, with D perhaps TRBD1 or TRBD2 (5 bases each). The CDR3 sequence is 12 residues long. The V end lost 6 bases, the J end lost 6 bases, and 15 bases lay between the germline ends. CDR1 is SQVTM and CDR2 is ANQGSEA in the germline V gene. The CDR3 DNA reads as TGCAGCGTCCTCAGGGAGAGACGCGAGCAGTACTTC. This codes for CSVLRERREQYF.

This clonotype was seen at least ten times. The V call is TRBV29-1, the J call TRBJ1-3, with D possibly being TRBD1 (6 bases). Germline assignment: CDR1 SQVTM and CDR2 ANQGSEA. V was trimmed by 4 bases and J by 6 bases, leaving 22 bases between them. The CDR3 contains 16 residues. The DNA for the CDR3 is TGCAGCGTTGTGTCTGGCGGGGGGCCGGACCTAAACACCATATATTTT. Translated: CSVVSGGGPDLNTIYF.

J is TRBJ1-6 and V is TRBV20-1; tentatively, D is TRBD1 (6 bases). The germline V gene has CDR1 DFQATT and CDR2 SNEGSKA (reference sequence). Trimming left V 6 bases short and J 7 bases short, with 19 bases between. The CDR3 is 15 residues long. In nucleotides, the CDR3 is TGCAGTGCCCGCCGAGAGGGGCAGGGGAATTCACCCCTCCACTTT. It translates to CSARREGQGNSPLHF.

This clonotype has ten or more counts. The genes are TRBV25-1 and TRBJ2-3; the match to TRBD2 covers 10 bases. V was pared by 2 bases and J by 1 base, with 15 bases of the junction left unmatched. There are 20 residues in the CDR3. CDR1 and CDR2 from the germline V gene are MGHDK and SYGVNS. The CDR3 nucleotides are TGTGCCAGCAGTGAAGTGGTCGCCCTAGCGGGAGAGGTGGGCACAGATACGCAGTATTTT. This sequence encodes CASSEVVALAGEVGTDTQYF.

This clonotype was recorded at least ten times. In DNA form, the CDR3 reads TGCGCCAGCAGCCAAGCGCCCCTGACAGGGGGCCACACCTTC. Its translation: CASSQAPLTGGHTF. The genes are TRBV4-3 and TRBJ1-2; TRBD1 matches 10 bases. Germline V gene data show CDR1 as LGHNA and CDR2 as YSLEER. The CDR3 covers 14 residues. Trimming removed 1 base from V and 12 bases from J; junction bases left unmatched: 8.

This clonotype came up a few times. CDR3 coding DNA: TGTGCCAGCAGCTTACCTGCCAATTACTCCGGGACTGAGCAAGAGACCCAGTACTTC. Translating it yields CASSLPANYSGTEQETQYF. This chain links TRBV11-3 with TRBJ2-5, with D tentatively TRBD2 (6 bases). Germline assignment: CDR1 SGHNT and CDR2 YENEEA. The V gene lost 2 bases and the J gene lost 2 bases, with 24 bases spanning the gap. The CDR3 length is 19 residues.

This clonotype was counted ten times or more. V is TRBV20-1 and J is TRBJ2-7; no clear D gene. There are 16 residues in the CDR3. V lost 0 bases and J lost 2, with 17 bases in between. CDR1 and CDR2 from the germline V gene are DFQATT and SNEGSKA (reference sequence). The CDR3: CSARDISPRGTYEQYF. CDR3 nucleotides: TGCAGTGCTAGAGATATATCCCCCAGAGGTACCTACGAGCAGTACTTC.

About this clonotype itself: This may come from a read error, since a much larger clone is one base off. V is TRBV5-1 and J is TRBJ2-7; 8 positions match TRBD1. Germline values: CDR1 SGHRS, CDR2 YFSETQ. Trimming took 6 bases from V and 5 from J; bases not matched to a gene: 7. The CDR3 runs 13 residues. As DNA, the CDR3 is TGCGCCAGCATAGGACAGGGATCCCACGAGCAGTACTTC. It yields the protein CASIGQGSHEQYF.

The chain has TRBV6-1 and TRBJ2-7, with 7 nucleotides matching TRBD1. After removal of 6 bases from V and 3 bases from J, the junction contained 11 bases not matched to a gene. The CDR3 length is 15 residues. CDR1 is MNHNS, CDR2 SASEGT, per germline. The CDR3 coding sequence is TGTGCCAGCAGCCCCAGAGAGACAGGGATCTACGAGCAGTACTTC. Protein sequence: CASSPRETGIYEQYF.

This clonotype was counted ten times or more. The V and J genes are TRBV13 and TRBJ2-3, with 10 bases aligning to TRBD1. V lost 4 bases, J lost 4 bases, and 5 bases stayed unmatched. The CDR3 runs to 15 residues. Germline lookup yields CDR1 PRHDT and CDR2 FYEKMQ (reference sequence). The CDR3 is CASSWTGGGSDTQYF. The CDR3 bases are TGTGCCAGCAGCTGGACAGGGGGAGGGTCAGATACGCAGTATTTT. The full variable domain, with the rest looked up from reference TRBV13 and TRBJ2-3, is AAGVIQSPRHLIKEKRETATLKCYPIPRHDTVYWYQQGPGQDPQFLISFYEKMQSDKGSIPDRFSAQQFSDYHSELNMSSLELGDSALYFCASSWTGGGSDTQYFGPGTRLTVL.